This T cell receptor (beta chain) appears in the sequencing data of a study of cytomegalovirus exposure and HLA in healthy donors. Study as a whole: The 95 to 150 validation repertoires and the roughly 700 first-cohort repertoires shared a platform, a later analysis reported. Study-wide findings and caveats: Most sequenced TCRs were rare (though some public TCRs occurred in many donors). Through in vitro validation, a few CMV-associated chains were shown to be specific for CMV antigens.

An approximately 120-subject validation cohort, separate from the approximately 670-subject first cohort, supplied the donors. Note on this clone: Antigen unknown.

The data were produced by immunoSEQ multiplex PCR, yet TCRdb's version contains in-frame clones alone and is incomplete. The table records 100,000 to 150,000 clones, approximately 90% of them present only once. The CDR3 sequence is 12 residues long. V gave up 0 bases and J gave up 3 bases, with 4 bases separating them. Germline CDR1 SGHDT, CDR2 YYEEEE. The receptor comes from a woman aged 18-35 years in good health and CMV-seronegative. The J gene is TRBJ2-7, the V gene TRBV5-6; D remains ambiguous. Sequenced input: PBMCs. DNA for the CDR3: TGTGCCAGCAGCTTGGCAGACTACGAGCAGTACTTC. Its protein is CASSLADYEQYF.